This T cell receptor beta chain was captured in a study of shared clonotypes between healthy human individuals. V shed 2 bases and J shed 3 bases, with 14 bases lying between them. CDR1 is SGHTA, CDR2 FQGTGA, per germline. This CDR3 contains 16 residues. This table comes from immunoSEQ multiplex PCR, and its TCRdb copy is limited to in-frame clones, with some not included. The table includes 2 million to 3 million clones, approximately 94% detected once. The source of this sequence is a man between 18 and 35 years old in good health. Some clones in this sample may be carry-over from other donors' samples. The sample taken for sequencing was naive CD4+ T cells from PBMCs. Subset described: CD45RA+ positively selected. The rearrangement uses TRBV7-3 and TRBJ2-1; D is unresolved. CDR3 in amino acids: CASSLESGHIYNEQFF. The CDR3 nucleotides read TGTGCCAGCAGCTTAGAATCCGGCCATATCTACAATGAGCAGTTCTTC. The variable domain in full, with the rest retrieved from reference TRBV7-3 and TRBJ2-1, is GAGVSQTPSNKVTEKGKYVELRCDPISGHTALYWYRQSLGQGPEFLIYFQGTGAADDSGLPNDRFFAVRPEGSVSTLKIQRTERGDSAVYLCASSLESGHIYNEQFFGPGTRLTVL.